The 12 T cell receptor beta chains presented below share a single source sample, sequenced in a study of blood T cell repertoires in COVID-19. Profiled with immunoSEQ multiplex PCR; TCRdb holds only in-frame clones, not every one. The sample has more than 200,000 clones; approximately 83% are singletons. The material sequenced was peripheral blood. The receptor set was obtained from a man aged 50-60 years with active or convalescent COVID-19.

The CDR3 loop is CASSTGTGGYNEQFF. The CDR3, as DNA: TGTGCCAGCAGTACCGGGACAGGGGGCTACAATGAGCAGTTCTTC. The chain joins TRBV7-2 to TRBJ2-1; 11 bases line up with TRBD1. V shed 6 bases, J shed 3 bases, and the junction held 4 bases outside the gene matches. The CDR3 contains 15 residues. Germline V gives CDR1 SGHTA, CDR2 FQGNSA.

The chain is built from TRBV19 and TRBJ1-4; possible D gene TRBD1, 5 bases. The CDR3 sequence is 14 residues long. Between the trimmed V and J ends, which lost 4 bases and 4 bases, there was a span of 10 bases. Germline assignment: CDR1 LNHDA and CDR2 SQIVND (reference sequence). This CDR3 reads CASSRGRSNEKLFF. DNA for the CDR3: TGTGCCAGTAGTAGGGGCAGAAGTAATGAAAAACTGTTTTTT.

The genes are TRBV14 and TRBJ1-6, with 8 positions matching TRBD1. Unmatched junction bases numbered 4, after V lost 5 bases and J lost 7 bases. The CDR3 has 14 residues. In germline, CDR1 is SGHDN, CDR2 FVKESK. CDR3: CASSGQGANSPLHF. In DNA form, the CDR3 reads TGTGCCAGCAGCGGTCAGGGGGCGAATTCACCCCTCCACTTT.

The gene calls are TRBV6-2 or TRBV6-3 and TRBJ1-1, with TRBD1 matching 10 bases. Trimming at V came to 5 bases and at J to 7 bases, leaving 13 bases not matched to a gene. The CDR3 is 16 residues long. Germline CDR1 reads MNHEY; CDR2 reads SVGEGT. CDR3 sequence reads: CASSRTTGGAVIEAFF. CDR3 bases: TGTGCCAGCAGTCGAACGACAGGGGGCGCGGTAATTGAAGCTTTCTTT.

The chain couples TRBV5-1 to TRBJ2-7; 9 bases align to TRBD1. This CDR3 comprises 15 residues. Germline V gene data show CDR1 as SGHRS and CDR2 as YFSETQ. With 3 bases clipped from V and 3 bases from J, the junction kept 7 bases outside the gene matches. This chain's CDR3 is CASSWAPGQGYEQYF. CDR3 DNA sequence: TGCGCCAGCAGCTGGGCCCCGGGACAGGGCTACGAGCAGTACTTC.

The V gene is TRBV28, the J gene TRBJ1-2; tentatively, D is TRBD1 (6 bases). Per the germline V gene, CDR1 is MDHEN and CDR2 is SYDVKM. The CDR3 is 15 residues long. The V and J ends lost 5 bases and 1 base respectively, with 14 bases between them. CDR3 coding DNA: TGTGCCAGCAGTAAAAGAGGGGGTAATAACTATGGCTACACCTTC. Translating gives CASSKRGGNNYGYTF.

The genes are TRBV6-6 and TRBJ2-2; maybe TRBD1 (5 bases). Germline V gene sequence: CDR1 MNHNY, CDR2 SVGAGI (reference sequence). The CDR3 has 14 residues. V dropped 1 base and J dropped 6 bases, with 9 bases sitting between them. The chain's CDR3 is CASSYYDSPGELFF. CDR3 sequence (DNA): TGTGCCAGCAGTTACTATGACAGTCCCGGGGAGCTGTTTTTT.

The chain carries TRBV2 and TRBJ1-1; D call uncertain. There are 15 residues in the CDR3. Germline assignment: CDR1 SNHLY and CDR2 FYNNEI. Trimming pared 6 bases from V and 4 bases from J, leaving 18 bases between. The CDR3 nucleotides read TGTGCCAGCAGGCGGGCCTCTACCTTGAGCACTGAAGCTTTCTTT. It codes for CASRRASTLSTEAFF.

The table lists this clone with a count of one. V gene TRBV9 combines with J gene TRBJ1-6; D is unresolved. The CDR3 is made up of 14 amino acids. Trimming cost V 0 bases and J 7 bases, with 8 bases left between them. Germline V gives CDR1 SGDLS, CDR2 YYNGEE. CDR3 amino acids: CASSVGTANSPLHF. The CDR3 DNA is TGTGCCAGCAGCGTAGGAACAGCCAATTCACCCCTCCACTTT. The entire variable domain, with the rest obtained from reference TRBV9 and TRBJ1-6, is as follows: DSGVTQTPKHLITATGQRVTLRCSPRSGDLSVYWYQQSLDQGLQFLIQYYNGEERAKGNILERFSAQQFPDLHSELNLSSLELGDSALYFCASSVGTANSPLHFGNGTRLTVT.

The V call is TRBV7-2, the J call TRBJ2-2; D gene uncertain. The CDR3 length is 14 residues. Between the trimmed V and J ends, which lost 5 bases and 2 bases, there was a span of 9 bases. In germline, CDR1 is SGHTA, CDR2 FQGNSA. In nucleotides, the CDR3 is TGTGCCAGCAGCCTTTCGACAAACACCGGGGAGCTGTTTTTT. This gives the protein CASSLSTNTGELFF.

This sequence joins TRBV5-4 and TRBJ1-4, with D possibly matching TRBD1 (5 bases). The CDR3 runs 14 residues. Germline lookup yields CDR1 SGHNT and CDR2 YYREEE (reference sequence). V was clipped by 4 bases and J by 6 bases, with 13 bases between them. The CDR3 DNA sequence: TGTGCCAGCAGCCGGGCGCTAGGGGATGAAAAACTGTTTTTT. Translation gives CASSRALGDEKLFF.

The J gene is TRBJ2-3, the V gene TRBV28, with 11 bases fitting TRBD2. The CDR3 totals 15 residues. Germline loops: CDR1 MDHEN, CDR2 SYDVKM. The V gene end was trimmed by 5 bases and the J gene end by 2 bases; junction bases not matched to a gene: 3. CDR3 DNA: TGTGCCAGCAGTACGACTAGCGGGGCCACAGATACGCAGTATTTT. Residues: CASSTTSGATDTQYF.